Listed below are T cell receptor beta chains from one sample, sequenced in a study of T cell responses to AZD1222 COVID-19 vaccine. The method was immunoSEQ multiplex PCR; TCRdb's version includes in-frame clones alone and lacks a portion of them. The sample lists some 160,000 clones, more than 70% seen once, with around 5.5% in the top ten. The sample was peripheral blood, taken on day 0 of AZD1222 vaccination. The receptors were sampled from an adult in good health. The CDR3 runs from the conserved cysteine through the conserved F or W. The D gene is left open where the match is weak. Clone size, where shown, is once, few, many, or a class for clones that have expanded.

V gene,clone size,J gene,D gene,CDR3 DNA,CDR3 protein
TRBV28,.,TRBJ1-1,TRBD1,TGTGCCAGCAGTTTCCGACAGGGGGGTGGCACTGAAGCTTTCTTT,CASSFRQGGGTEAFF
TRBV7-2,.,TRBJ2-1,.,TGTGCCAGCAGGCTTAGCGTTTCAGCCGACAATGAGCAGTTCTTC,CASRLSVSADNEQFF
TRBV6-5,.,TRBJ1-6,.,TGTGCCAGCACCGACAGGCGAAATTCACCCCTCCACTTT,CASTDRRNSPLHF
TRBV19,once,TRBJ1-5,.,TGTGCCAGTAGTGATCCGGCTAGCAATCAGCCCCAGCATTTT,CASSDPASNQPQHF
TRBV4-1,once,TRBJ2-6,.,TGCGCCAGCAGCCTTGGGGATGGTCAGTCTCTGTCCAACGTCCTGACTTTC,CASSLGDGQSLSNVLTF
TRBV7-8,once,TRBJ1-1,.,TGTGCCAGCAGCTTAGGGGTTGGGTACACTGAAGCTTTCTTT,CASSLGVGYTEAFF
TRBV27,.,TRBJ1-2,.,TGTGCCAGCAGCCTTGTGGGGAGCTATGGCTACACCTTC,CASSLVGSYGYTF
TRBV7-2,once,TRBJ2-5,TRBD1,TGTGCCAGCAGCACGGGACAGGGTATGGAGACCCAGTACTTC,CASSTGQGMETQYF
TRBV5-6,.,TRBJ1-1,.,TGTGCCAGCAGCTTGGGTACAAACGAAGCTTTCTTT,CASSLGTNEAFF
TRBV7-2,.,TRBJ2-1,.,TGTGCCAGCAGCCTCGGGAGCTACAATGAGCAGTTCTTC,CASSLGSYNEQFF
TRBV19,.,TRBJ1-1,.,TGTGCCAGTAGTATTTCAGGGCTTGACACTGAAGCTTTCTTT,CASSISGLDTEAFF
TRBV6-5,once,TRBJ1-2,TRBD1,TGTGCCAGCCTCCCGACAGGGTCATATGGCTACACCTTC,CASLPTGSYGYTF
TRBV5-4,once,TRBJ2-6,.,TGTGCCAGCAGCTGGGGACGCATCTCTGGGGCCAACGTCCTGACTTTC,CASSWGRISGANVLTF
TRBV5-6,.,TRBJ2-5,TRBD2,TGTGCCAGCAGCTTGGTGGCGGGGGGGCAAGAGACCCAGTACTTC,CASSLVAGGQETQYF
TRBV6-2/TRBV6-3,.,TRBJ1-3,TRBD1,TGTGCCAGCAGTCGGACAGGGGCCTCTGGAAACACCATATATTTT,CASSRTGASGNTIYF
TRBV11-2,few,TRBJ1-3,TRBD1,TGTGCCAGCAGCTTAGACCTGAACAGGGGGCAAACTGGAAACACCATATATTTT,CASSLDLNRGQTGNTIYF
TRBV5-8,.,TRBJ1-2,.,TGTGCCAGCAGCTTTCAAGGGGACACCTTC,CASSFQGDTF
TRBV7-2,.,TRBJ2-7,TRBD1,TGTGCCAGCAGCTTAGCGACAGGGTTGTTGGAAGAGCAGTACTTC,CASSLATGLLEEQYF
TRBV4-1,.,TRBJ1-1,TRBD1,TGCGCCAGCAGCCAAGATAGACAGGGCCTCATGAACACTGAAGCTTTCTTT,CASSQDRQGLMNTEAFF
TRBV2,.,TRBJ1-5,TRBD1,TGTGCCAGCAGTGAAGGGGGACAGGGGAAACAGCCCCAGCATTTT,CASSEGGQGKQPQHF
TRBV15,.,TRBJ1-6,.,TGTGCCACCAGCAGAGATCTTGACTCACCCCTCCACTTT,CATSRDLDSPLHF
TRBV11-2,.,TRBJ1-5,.,TGTGCCAGCAGCGCAAATAGCAATCAGCCCCAGCATTTT,CASSANSNQPQHF
TRBV5-1,.,TRBJ2-7,TRBD2,TGCGCCAGCAGCTCACTAGCGGGGAGCCACGAGCAGTACTTC,CASSSLAGSHEQYF
TRBV29-1,.,TRBJ1-3,.,TGCAGCGTTGAATTAGAAGCGCCTCCCGGGGACACCATATATTTT,CSVELEAPPGDTIYF
TRBV20-1,.,TRBJ1-2,TRBD1,TGCAGTGCTAGGACAGGGAATGGCTACACCTTC,CSARTGNGYTF
TRBV7-9,once,TRBJ1-1,.,TGTGCCAGCAGTTCCTCGGACAGACTGAACACTGAAGCTTTCTTT,CASSSSDRLNTEAFF
TRBV7-2,.,TRBJ1-2,.,TGTGCCAGCAGCTTAGTTAACGTACAAAATGGCTACACCTTC,CASSLVNVQNGYTF
TRBV4-1,.,TRBJ1-5,TRBD1,TGCGCCAGCAGCCCCCTAGAAAACCAGGGGGTTAGGGGTCAGCCCCAGCATTTT,CASSPLENQGVRGQPQHF
TRBV5-8,.,TRBJ1-1,.,TGTGCCAGCAGCCAGGTCCGTCGGAACACTGAAGCTTTCTTT,CASSQVRRNTEAFF
TRBV19,.,TRBJ1-2,.,TGTGCCAGTAGTATAATCCCCGGTGATGGCTACACCTTC,CASSIIPGDGYTF
TRBV11-3,.,TRBJ2-2,.,TGTGCCAGCAGCTTAAAAGGCCGGGAGCTGTTTTTT,CASSLKGRELFF
TRBV18,.,TRBJ2-5,.,TGTGCCAGCACACCACCAGTACCCGTAGGAGAGACCCAGTACTTC,CASTPPVPVGETQYF
TRBV5-1,.,TRBJ2-3,TRBD2,TGCGCCAGCAGCTTGGGGACTAGCGGGAGCCGGACAGATACGCAGTATTTT,CASSLGTSGSRTDTQYF
TRBV4-3,.,TRBJ2-5,.,TGCGCCAGCAGCCAAGGTAGTGGTGAGACCCAGTACTTC,CASSQGSGETQYF
TRBV24-1,.,TRBJ1-2,TRBD1,TGTGCCACCAGTGACCCGGGACAGGGAACGGATGGCTACACCTTC,CATSDPGQGTDGYTF
TRBV2,once,TRBJ2-7,TRBD1,TGTGCCAGCACCGGGACAGGGACGGGCGAGCAGTACTTC,CASTGTGTGEQYF
TRBV12-5,.,TRBJ1-2,.,TGTGCTAGTGGTTGGGAGGGAGGGTATGGCTACACCTTC,CASGWEGGYGYTF
TRBV2,.,TRBJ1-6,.,TGTGCCAGCAGAAAAGACCGAGAGGCCCATTCACCCCTCCACTTT,CASRKDREAHSPLHF
TRBV4-1,.,TRBJ2-1,TRBD2,TGCGCCAGCAGCTATCTAGCGGGGGGGCGAACCCATGAGCAGTTCTTC,CASSYLAGGRTHEQFF
TRBV27,once,TRBJ2-5,.,TGTGCCAGCAGTTTACGGTCCAGAGACCAAGAGACCCAGTACTTC,CASSLRSRDQETQYF
TRBV2,.,TRBJ1-2,.,TGTGCCAGCAGCTTCATCGCTGGGGGCGTTAACTATGGCTACACCTTC,CASSFIAGGVNYGYTF
TRBV6-6,.,TRBJ2-1,.,TGTGCCAGCAAGCCGGGTACAGGGTACAATGAGCAGTTCTTC,CASKPGTGYNEQFF
TRBV4-2,.,TRBJ2-7,.,TGTGCCAGCAGCCAAGGTCCGAGCGCTCACAACTCCTACGAGCAGTACTTC,CASSQGPSAHNSYEQYF
TRBV11-2,.,TRBJ2-3,TRBD2,TGTGCCAGCAGTTCCCCGCGGGGGGAGACGCAGTATTTT,CASSSPRGETQYF
TRBV7-2,.,TRBJ1-1,.,TGTGCCAGCAGCTTAGCCTCTTGGGCTGAAGCTTTCTTT,CASSLASWAEAFF
TRBV28,once,TRBJ1-6,TRBD1,TGTGCCAGCACCCAACCGGGACAGGTGCATTCACCCCTCCACTTT,CASTQPGQVHSPLHF
TRBV19,.,TRBJ1-2,.,TGTGCCAGTAGTATAGCCCAGGTTCATGGCTACACCTTC,CASSIAQVHGYTF
TRBV7-2,.,TRBJ2-5,.,TGTGCCAGCAGCCTCGACCCCCGCTCGGAGACCCAGTACTTC,CASSLDPRSETQYF
TRBV7-3,.,TRBJ2-1,.,TGTGCCAGCAGCCAACAGAAATGGGGGGCCAGTGAGCAGTTCTTC,CASSQQKWGASEQFF
TRBV2,.,TRBJ1-2,.,TGTGCCAGCAGCGCCGGTTGGGTCGGCTATGGCTACACCTTC,CASSAGWVGYGYTF
TRBV29-1,.,TRBJ2-2,.,TGCAGCGTTGCCGCGGCCGGGACGGGGACCGGGGAGCTGTTTTTT,CSVAAAGTGTGELFF
TRBV30,.,TRBJ2-7,.,TGTGCCTGGAGTGGTGCAGGGAACTCCTACGAGCAGTACTTC,CAWSGAGNSYEQYF
TRBV29-1,.,TRBJ1-6,TRBD1,TGCAGCTCGGAGAGACAGGGGTGTTCACCCCTCCACTTT,CSSERQGCSPLHF
TRBV6-2/TRBV6-3,.,TRBJ2-7,.,TGTGCCAGCAGTACCGCGCAGCCGGGGCGCTACGAGCAGTACTTC,CASSTAQPGRYEQYF